This TCR beta chain was sequenced for a study of shared clonotypes between healthy human individuals. The wider study: The plates for each donor numbered three CD4 naive, three CD4 memory, two CD8 naive and one CD8 memory.

Notes on this clone: The antigen is unknown.

V lost 8 bases, J lost 2 bases, and 16 bases lay in between. From germline, CDR1 is SQVTM and CDR2 ANQGSEA. The CDR3 has 14 residues. Study observations and caveats: Shared clonotypes across all four donors exceeded non-shared ones in generation probability.

How the authors handled the data: Junction-only immunoSEQ sequences carried no quality scores, so filtering differed. The repertoire was sequenced with immunoSEQ multiplex PCR; TCRdb's copy has only in-frame clones and lacks some. Clone size and V and J calls were adopted from that table, with D and trimming inferred from the DNA. The repertoire includes over a million clones, 98% to 99% of them detected once, and approximately 0.4% sits in the top ten. The chain recombines TRBV29-1 with TRBJ2-1; no firm D call. The clonotype originates from a man aged 25 to 45 in good health. Sample: naive CD4+ T cells sorted from blood. Stated subset: CD45RA+ positively selected. In DNA, the CDR3 is TGCAGCCTCTTAATGCCCATTCCCTACAATGAGCAGTTCTTC. Protein: CSLLMPIPYNEQFF.